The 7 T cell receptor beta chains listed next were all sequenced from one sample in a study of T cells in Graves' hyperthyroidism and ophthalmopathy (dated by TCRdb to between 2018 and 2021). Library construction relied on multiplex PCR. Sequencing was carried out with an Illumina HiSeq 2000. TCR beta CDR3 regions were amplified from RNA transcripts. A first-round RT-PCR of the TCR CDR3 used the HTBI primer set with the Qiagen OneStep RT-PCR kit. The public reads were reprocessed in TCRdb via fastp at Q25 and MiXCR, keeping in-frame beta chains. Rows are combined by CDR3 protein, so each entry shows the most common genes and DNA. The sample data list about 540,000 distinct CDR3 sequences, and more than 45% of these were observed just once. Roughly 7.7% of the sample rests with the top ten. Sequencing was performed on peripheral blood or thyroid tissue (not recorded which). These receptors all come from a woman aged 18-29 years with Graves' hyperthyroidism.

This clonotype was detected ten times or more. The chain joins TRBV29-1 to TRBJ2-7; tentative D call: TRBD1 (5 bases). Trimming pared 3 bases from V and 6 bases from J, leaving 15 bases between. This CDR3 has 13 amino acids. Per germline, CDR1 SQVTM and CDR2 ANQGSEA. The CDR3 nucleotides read TGCAGCGTTGAGAAGGAAAGGGGCGCCGAGCAGTACTTC. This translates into CSVEKERGAEQYF.

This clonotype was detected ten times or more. CDR3 region: CATSDSGEHTGELFF. CDR3 coding DNA: TGTGCCACCAGTGATTCCGGGGAACACACCGGGGAGCTGTTTTTT. The chain links TRBV24-1 to TRBJ2-2; possibly TRBD2 for D (5 bases). Trimming shortened V by 2 bases and J by 3 bases, and 9 bases separated the two germline ends. The germline V gene has CDR1 KGHDR and CDR2 SFDVKD. The CDR3 contains 15 residues.

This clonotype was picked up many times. CDR3 residues: CSAKRKGKGGTGELFF. The CDR3 DNA is TGCAGTGCTAAACGGAAAGGGAAGGGGGGCACCGGGGAGCTGTTTTTT. This chain uses TRBV20-1 with TRBJ2-2; D may be TRBD1 or TRBD2 (6 bases each). The CDR3 runs 16 residues. Germline V gene sequence: CDR1 DFQATT, CDR2 SNEGSKA (reference sequence). Trimming removed 4 bases at V and 4 bases at J, with 19 bases between.

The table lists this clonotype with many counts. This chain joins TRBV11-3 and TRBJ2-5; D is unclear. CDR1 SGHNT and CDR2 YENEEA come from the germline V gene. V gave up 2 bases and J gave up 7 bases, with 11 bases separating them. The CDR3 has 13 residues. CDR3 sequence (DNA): TGTGCCAGCAGCTTAATCCTGGAGTTGACCCAGTACTTC. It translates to CASSLILELTQYF.

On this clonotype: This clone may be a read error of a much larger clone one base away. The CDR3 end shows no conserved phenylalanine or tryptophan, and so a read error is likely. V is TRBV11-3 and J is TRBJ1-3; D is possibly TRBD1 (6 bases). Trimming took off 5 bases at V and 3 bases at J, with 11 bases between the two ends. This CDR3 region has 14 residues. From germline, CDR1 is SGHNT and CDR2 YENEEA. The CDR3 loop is CASSRTGFGNTIYL. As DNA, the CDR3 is TGTGCCAGCAGCCGAACAGGGTTTGGAAACACCATATATCTT.

The chain's CDR3 is CASSPERERDNEQYF. DNA for the CDR3: TGTGCCAGCAGCCCTGAGCGGGAGCGCGACAATGAGCAGTACTTC. This chain connects TRBV7-6 to TRBJ2-7, with TRBD2 matching 8 bases. Germline V gene sequence: CDR1 SGHVS, CDR2 FNYEAQ. The CDR3 loop spans 15 amino acids. J lost 7 bases, V lost 5 bases, and 13 bases had no gene match.

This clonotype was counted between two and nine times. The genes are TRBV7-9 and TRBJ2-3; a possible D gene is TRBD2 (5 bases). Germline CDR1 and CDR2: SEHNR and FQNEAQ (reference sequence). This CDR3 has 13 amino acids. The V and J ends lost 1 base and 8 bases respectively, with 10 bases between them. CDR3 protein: CASSLDGEGTQYF. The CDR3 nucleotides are TGTGCCAGCAGCTTAGACGGGGAAGGTACGCAGTATTTT.